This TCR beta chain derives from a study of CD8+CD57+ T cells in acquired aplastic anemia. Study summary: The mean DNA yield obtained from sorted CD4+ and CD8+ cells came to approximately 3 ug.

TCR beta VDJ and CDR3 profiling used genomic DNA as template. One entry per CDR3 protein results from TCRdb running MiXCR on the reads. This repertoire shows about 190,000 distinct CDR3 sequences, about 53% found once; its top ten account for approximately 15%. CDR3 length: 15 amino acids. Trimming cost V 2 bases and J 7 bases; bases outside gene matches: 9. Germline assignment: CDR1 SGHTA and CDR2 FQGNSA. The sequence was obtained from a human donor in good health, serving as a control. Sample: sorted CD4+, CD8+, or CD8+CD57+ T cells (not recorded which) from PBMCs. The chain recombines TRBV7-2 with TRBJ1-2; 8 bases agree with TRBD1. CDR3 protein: CASSLIPGQGGGYTF. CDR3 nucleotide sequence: TGTGCCAGCAGCTTAATACCCGGACAGGGAGGTGGCTACACCTTC.